Listed here are 22 T cell receptor beta chains from one sample, sequenced in a study of blood T cell repertoires in COVID-19 (dated by TCRdb to the early 2020s). The library relied on the immunoSEQ multiplex PCR assay. TCRdb retrieved this table from immuneACCESS and kept in-frame rearrangements only. Not all clones are present; in checked studies, unresolved V genes account for under half, and no reason is known for the remainder. The sample data list approximately 250,000 clones, and around nine tenths of these were observed just once. Of the sample, around 14% is held by the ten largest clones. Sequencing was performed on peripheral blood. The origin of the receptors is a woman in her seventies with COVID-19, enrolled during active disease.

This clone has ten or more counts. The V gene is TRBV28, the J gene TRBJ1-1, with D perhaps matching TRBD1 (5 bases). CDR3 length: 14 amino acids. Germline loops: CDR1 MDHEN, CDR2 SYDVKM. Deletions cut 5 bases from V and 0 bases from J, with 10 bases between. CDR3 sequence reads: CASSAQAMNTEAFF. Here the CDR3 DNA reads TGTGCCAGCAGTGCACAGGCGATGAACACTGAAGCTTTCTTT.

This clone was detected a few times. The chain uses TRBV3-1 (or the pseudogene TRBV3-2) and TRBJ2-7; 7 positions agree with TRBD2. Germline V lookup: CDR1 LGHDT, CDR2 YNNKEL (reference sequence). The CDR3 totals 16 residues. V shed 1 base, J shed 5 bases, and the junction held 11 bases outside the gene matches. This chain's CDR3 is CASSQGYPGLLDEQYF. The CDR3 DNA sequence: TGTGCCAGCAGCCAAGGATACCCGGGACTACTCGACGAGCAGTACTTC.

The rearrangement links TRBV27 to TRBJ2-7, with D possibly matching TRBD2 (6 bases). The V and J ends lost 5 bases and 4 bases respectively, with 12 bases between them. This CDR3 contains 13 residues. Germline lookup yields CDR1 MNHEY and CDR2 SMNVEV (reference sequence). Written as DNA, the CDR3 is TGTGCCAGCAGTCTCCGGGACTCTTACGAGCAGTACTTC. Protein product: CASSLRDSYEQYF.

V gene TRBV27 combines with J gene TRBJ2-5; D possibly corresponds to TRBD1 (5 bases). The germline gives CDR1 MNHEY, CDR2 SMNVEV (reference sequence). The CDR3 runs to 15 residues. Trimming stripped 1 base from V and 2 bases from J, with 11 bases between. CDR3 sequence reads: CASSLYPGQQETQYF. In DNA, the CDR3 is TGTGCCAGCAGTTTATATCCAGGGCAGCAAGAGACCCAGTACTTC.

This chain links TRBV10-2 with TRBJ1-2, with 8 nucleotides matching TRBD1. With V trimmed by 3 bases and J by 2 bases, 5 bases remained unmatched. Per germline, CDR1 WSHSY and CDR2 SAAADI. This CDR3 spans 15 amino acids. The CDR3 protein is CASSDNRGWNYGYTF. DNA of the CDR3: TGCGCCAGCAGTGATAACAGGGGGTGGAACTATGGCTACACCTTC.

This chain uses TRBV7-9 with TRBJ2-5, with D perhaps matching TRBD1 (5 bases). Trimming cost V 5 bases and J 5 bases, with 6 bases left between them. The CDR3 has 11 amino acids. In germline, CDR1 is SEHNR, CDR2 FQNEAQ (reference sequence). The DNA of the CDR3 is TGTGCCAGCAGCCGACAGGAGACCCAGTACTTC. Translating gives CASSRQETQYF.

CDR3 coding DNA: TGCGCCAGCAGCATTCAACAGGGTCCAGAAGCTGGCTACACCTTC. Encoded protein: CASSIQQGPEAGYTF. The chain employs TRBV5-1 and TRBJ1-2, with a possible D match to TRBD1 (6 bases). The CDR3 sequence is 15 residues long. CDR1 SGHRS and CDR2 YFSETQ come from the germline V gene. V dropped 4 bases and J dropped 7 bases, with 20 bases sitting between them.

CDR3 region: CASSRGTSGVEETQYF. In nucleotides, the CDR3 is TGTGCCAGCAGCCGCGGGACTAGCGGGGTAGAGGAGACCCAGTACTTC. The gene calls are TRBV5-4 and TRBJ2-5; 13 positions agree with TRBD2. Germline trimming cut 4 bases from V and 5 bases from J; bases unmatched to any gene: 8. CDR1 and CDR2 from the germline V gene are SGHNT and YYREEE (reference sequence). The CDR3 has 16 amino acids.

The V and J genes are TRBV5-4 and TRBJ2-1, with 15 positions matching TRBD2. Trimming at V came to 3 bases and at J to 3 bases, leaving 4 bases not matched to a gene. The CDR3 length is 17 residues. In germline, CDR1 is SGHNT, CDR2 YYREEE (reference sequence). The CDR3 coding sequence is TGTGCCAGCAGCTCCGGGACTAGCGGGGGGCACTACAATGAGCAGTTCTTC. Its protein product is CASSSGTSGGHYNEQFF.

The rearrangement uses TRBV13 and TRBJ1-5, with D maybe TRBD1 (5 bases). This CDR3 has 15 residues. The V gene lost 3 bases and the J gene lost 0 bases, with 9 bases spanning the gap. Germline-derived CDR1 and CDR2 are PRHDT and FYEKMQ (reference sequence). The CDR3 spells CASSFRQNSNQPQHF. CDR3 bases: TGTGCCAGCAGCTTCCGACAGAATAGCAATCAGCCCCAGCATTTT.

This clone has only one observation. This chain links TRBV3-1 (or the pseudogene TRBV3-2) with TRBJ1-4, with 9 bases that match TRBD1. The CDR3 consists of 14 residues. V gave up 4 bases and J gave up 8 bases; unmatched junction bases: 5. CDR1 is LGHDT, CDR2 YNNKEL, per germline (reference sequence). The CDR3 DNA sequence: TGTGCCAGCAGCCTATCAGGGACAGGGGAAAAACTGTTTTTT. This codes for CASSLSGTGEKLFF.

The rearrangement links TRBV13 to TRBJ2-1; TRBD2 matches 11 bases. There are 15 residues in the CDR3. Germline V lookup: CDR1 PRHDT, CDR2 FYEKMQ (reference sequence). The V and J ends lost 4 bases and 6 bases, in that order; junction bases with no gene match: 5. As DNA, the CDR3 is TGTGCCAGCAGCTCGACTAGCGGGAAGCCCAATGAGCAGTTCTTC. Translating gives CASSSTSGKPNEQFF.

This clone was counted only a few times. CDR3 region: CASSPGQGNTGELFF. CDR3 in DNA: TGCGCCAGCAGCCCGGGACAGGGGAACACCGGGGAGCTGTTTTTT. V is TRBV4-1 and J is TRBJ2-2, with 9 bases matching TRBD1. The CDR3 has 15 residues. Germline V lookup: CDR1 MGHRA, CDR2 YSYEKL. Germline trimming cut 4 bases from V and 1 base from J; bases unmatched to any gene: 1.

This clone was counted once. The chain employs TRBV6-6 and TRBJ1-4; D is unclear. From germline, CDR1 is MNHNY and CDR2 SVGAGI (reference sequence). V was trimmed by 7 bases and J by 8 bases, leaving 14 bases between them. This CDR3 comprises 13 residues. The CDR3 spells CASNPGNPEKLFF. CDR3 in DNA: TGTGCCAGCAATCCTGGCAACCCCGAAAAACTGTTTTTT.

The chain uses TRBV9 and TRBJ1-5; 7 nucleotides align to TRBD1. The length of the CDR3 is 15 residues. V shed 3 bases and J 3 bases; nucleotides not matched to a gene: 6. Germline CDR1 is SGDLS and CDR2 is YYNGEE. The CDR3 protein is CASSAEGQFNQPQHF. CDR3 coding DNA: TGTGCCAGCAGCGCCGAGGGACAGTTCAATCAGCCCCAGCATTTT.

This sequence joins TRBV10-2 and TRBJ1-1; 9 bases are a match to TRBD1. This CDR3 contains 14 residues. The J segment lost 6 bases and the V segment lost 6 bases, leaving 8 bases of the junction unmatched. The germline gives CDR1 WSHSY, CDR2 SAAADI. Written as DNA, the CDR3 is TGCGCCAGCAGCAAACAGGGGGCCGCGGCTGAAGCTTTCTTT. Residues: CASSKQGAAAEAFF.

This chain links TRBV12-5 with TRBJ1-1; no clear D. The V gene's germline CDR1 is LGHNT and CDR2 FRNRAP. The CDR3 extends over 15 amino acids. Trimming stripped 5 bases from V and 1 base from J, with 14 bases between. Written as DNA, the CDR3 is TGTGCTAGTGGTCCCCCGTCGCTACGGAACACTGAAGCTTTCTTT. Translating it yields CASGPPSLRNTEAFF. The whole variable domain, filled in from reference TRBV12-5 and TRBJ1-1, reads DARVTQTPRHKVTEMGQEVTMRCQPILGHNTVFWYRQTMMQGLELLAYFRNRAPLDDSGMPKDRFSAEMPDATLATLKIQPSEPRDSAVYFCASGPPSLRNTEAFFGQGTRLTVV.

The chain carries TRBV6-5 and TRBJ1-2; 7 bases align to TRBD1. This CDR3 spans 13 amino acids. The V gene end was trimmed by 7 bases and the J gene end by 7 bases; junction bases not matched to a gene: 9. CDR1 and CDR2 (germline): MNHEY, SVGAGI. DNA for the CDR3: TGTGCCAGCATTTCAGACAGGGTGGGTGGCTACACCTTC. Translated, it gives CASISDRVGGYTF.

This chain links TRBV10-2 with TRBJ2-7, with D possibly being TRBD1 (6 bases). The germline V and J ends were trimmed by 8 bases and 6 bases, with 11 bases remaining between them. This CDR3 spans 11 amino acids. CDR1 is WSHSY, CDR2 SAAADI, per germline. The CDR3 region is CASWGRGEQYF. Written as DNA, the CDR3 is TGCGCCAGCTGGGGGCGAGGCGAGCAGTACTTC.

This chain connects TRBV28 to TRBJ2-3, with TRBD2 matching 7 bases. Losses at the gene ends were 5 bases for V and 3 bases for J; bases not matched to a gene: 11. The V gene's germline CDR1 is MDHEN and CDR2 SYDVKM. The CDR3 has 16 residues. The CDR3 region is CASSPLERGSTDTQYF. CDR3 coding DNA: TGTGCCAGCAGTCCCCTTGAGCGGGGATCGACAGATACGCAGTATTTT.

This chain connects TRBV3-1 (or the pseudogene TRBV3-2) to TRBJ1-1; D is uncertain. Trimming shortened V by 0 bases and J by 8 bases, and 13 bases separated the two germline ends. The CDR3 is 14 residues long. Germline CDR1 reads LGHDT; CDR2 reads YNNKEL (reference sequence). CDR3 in amino acids: CASSQDQRPQEAFF. DNA of the CDR3: TGTGCCAGCAGCCAAGATCAGCGCCCCCAGGAAGCTTTCTTT.

V usage is TRBV24-1 and J usage is TRBJ2-1; 7 bases map to TRBD2. Trimming removed 5 bases from V and 5 bases from J; junction bases left unmatched: 8. Germline V gives CDR1 KGHDR, CDR2 SFDVKD. The CDR3 is 15 residues long. This CDR3 is CATSARQRGHNEQFF. The CDR3 region has the DNA TGTGCCACCAGTGCCCGCCAGCGGGGACACAATGAGCAGTTCTTC.